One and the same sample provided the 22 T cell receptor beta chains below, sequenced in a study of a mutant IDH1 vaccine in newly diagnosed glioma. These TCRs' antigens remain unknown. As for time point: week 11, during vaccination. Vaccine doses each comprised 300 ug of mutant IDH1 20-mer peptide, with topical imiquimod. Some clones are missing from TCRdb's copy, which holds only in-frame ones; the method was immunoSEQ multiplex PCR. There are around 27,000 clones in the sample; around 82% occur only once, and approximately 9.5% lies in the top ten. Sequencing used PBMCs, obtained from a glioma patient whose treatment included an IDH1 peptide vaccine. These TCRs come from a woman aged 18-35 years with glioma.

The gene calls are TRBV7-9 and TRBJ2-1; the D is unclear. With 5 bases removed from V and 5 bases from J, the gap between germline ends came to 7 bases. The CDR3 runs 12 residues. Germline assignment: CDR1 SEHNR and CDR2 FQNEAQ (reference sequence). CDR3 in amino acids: CASSPNDNEQFF. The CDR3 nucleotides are TGTGCCAGCAGCCCGAATGACAATGAGCAGTTCTTC.

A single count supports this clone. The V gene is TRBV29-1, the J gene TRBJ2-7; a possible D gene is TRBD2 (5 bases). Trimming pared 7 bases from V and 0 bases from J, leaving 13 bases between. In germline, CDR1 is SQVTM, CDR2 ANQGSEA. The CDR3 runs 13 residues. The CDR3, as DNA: TGCAGCGCCGGCGACGACTACTCCTACGAGCAGTACTTC. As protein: CSAGDDYSYEQYF.

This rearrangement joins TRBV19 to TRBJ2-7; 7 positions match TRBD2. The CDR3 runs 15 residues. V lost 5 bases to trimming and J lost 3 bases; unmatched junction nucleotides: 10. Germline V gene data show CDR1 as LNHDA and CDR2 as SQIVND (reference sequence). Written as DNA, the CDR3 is TGTGCCAGTAGTGCGAAGGCGACTAGCAGCTACGAGCAGTACTTC. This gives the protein CASSAKATSSYEQYF.

CDR3 loop: CAISEGVGLDYGYTF. The CDR3 DNA reads TGTGCCATCAGTGAAGGGGTGGGGTTGGACTATGGCTACACCTTC. The genes are TRBV10-3 and TRBJ1-2; maybe TRBD1 (5 bases). This CDR3 contains 15 residues. Trimming took off 3 bases at V and 3 bases at J, with 14 bases between the two ends. The germline V gene has CDR1 ENHRY and CDR2 SYGVKD.

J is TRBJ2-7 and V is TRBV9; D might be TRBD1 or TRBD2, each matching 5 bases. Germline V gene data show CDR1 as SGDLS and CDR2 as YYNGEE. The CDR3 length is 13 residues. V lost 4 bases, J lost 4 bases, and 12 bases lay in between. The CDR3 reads CASSMGPLYEQYF. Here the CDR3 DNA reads TGTGCCAGCAGCATGGGACCTTTATACGAGCAGTACTTC.

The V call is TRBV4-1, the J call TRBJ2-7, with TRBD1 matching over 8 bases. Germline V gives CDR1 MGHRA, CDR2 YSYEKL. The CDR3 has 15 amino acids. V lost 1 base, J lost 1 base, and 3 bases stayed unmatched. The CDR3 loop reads CASSQAGTGSYEQYF. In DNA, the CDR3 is TGCGCCAGCAGCCAAGCTGGGACAGGATCCTACGAGCAGTACTTC.

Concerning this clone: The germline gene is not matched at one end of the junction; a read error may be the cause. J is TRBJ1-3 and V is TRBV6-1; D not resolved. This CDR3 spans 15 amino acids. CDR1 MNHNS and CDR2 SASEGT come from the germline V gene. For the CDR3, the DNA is TGTGCCAGCAGTCTAGTCGTAGGGCGTGGAGACACCATATATTTT. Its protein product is CASSLVVGRGDTIYF.

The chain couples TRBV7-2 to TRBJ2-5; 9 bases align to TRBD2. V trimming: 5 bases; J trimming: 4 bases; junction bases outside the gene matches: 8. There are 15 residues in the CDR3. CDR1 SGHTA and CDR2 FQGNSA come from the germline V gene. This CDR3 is CASSAAGGGRETQYF. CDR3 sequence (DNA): TGTGCCAGCAGCGCGGCGGGAGGGGGAAGAGAGACCCAGTACTTC.

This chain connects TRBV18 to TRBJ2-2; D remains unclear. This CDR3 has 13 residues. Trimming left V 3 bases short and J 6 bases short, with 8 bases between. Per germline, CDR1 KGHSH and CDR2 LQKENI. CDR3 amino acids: CASSPKSAGELFF. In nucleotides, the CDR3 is TGTGCCAGCTCACCTAAGTCGGCCGGGGAGCTGTTTTTT. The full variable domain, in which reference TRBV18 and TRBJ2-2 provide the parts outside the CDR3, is NAGVMQNPRHLVRRRGQEARLRCSPMKGHSHVYWYRQLPEEGLKFMVYLQKENIIDESGMPKERFSAEFPKEGPSILRIQQVVRGDSAAYFCASSPKSAGELFFGEGSRLTVL.

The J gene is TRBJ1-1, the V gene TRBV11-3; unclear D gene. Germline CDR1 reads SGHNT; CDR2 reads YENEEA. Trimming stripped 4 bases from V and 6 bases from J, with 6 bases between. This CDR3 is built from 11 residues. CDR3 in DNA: TGTGCCAGCAGCTCCACGCCTGAAGCTTTCTTT. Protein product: CASSSTPEAFF.

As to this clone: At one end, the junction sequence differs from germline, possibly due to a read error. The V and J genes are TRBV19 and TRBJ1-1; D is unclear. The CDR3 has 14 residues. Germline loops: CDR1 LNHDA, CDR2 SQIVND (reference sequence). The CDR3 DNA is TGTGCCAGTAATATAGCGGATAGAGGCACTGAAGCTTTCTTT. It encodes CASNIADRGTEAFF.

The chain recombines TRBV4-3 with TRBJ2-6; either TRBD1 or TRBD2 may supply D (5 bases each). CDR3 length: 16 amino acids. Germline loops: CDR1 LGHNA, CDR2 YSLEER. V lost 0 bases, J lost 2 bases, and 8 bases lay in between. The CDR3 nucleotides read TGCGCCAGCAGCCAAGATGGGGGAACTGGGGCCAACGTCCTGACTTTC. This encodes CASSQDGGTGANVLTF.

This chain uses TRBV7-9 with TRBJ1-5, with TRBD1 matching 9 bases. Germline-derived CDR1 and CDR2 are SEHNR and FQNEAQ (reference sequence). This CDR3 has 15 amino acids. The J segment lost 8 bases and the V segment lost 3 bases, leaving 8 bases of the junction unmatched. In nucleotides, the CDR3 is TGTGCCAGCAGCTTGGGACAGGGCCCCGAGGAGCCCCAGCATTTT. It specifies CASSLGQGPEEPQHF. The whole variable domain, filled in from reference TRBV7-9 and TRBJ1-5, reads DTGVSQNPRHKITKRGQNVTFRCDPISEHNRLYWYRQTLGQGPEFLTYFQNEAQLEKSRLLSDRFSAERPKGSFSTLEIQRTEQGDSAMYLCASSLGQGPEEPQHFGDGTRLSIL.

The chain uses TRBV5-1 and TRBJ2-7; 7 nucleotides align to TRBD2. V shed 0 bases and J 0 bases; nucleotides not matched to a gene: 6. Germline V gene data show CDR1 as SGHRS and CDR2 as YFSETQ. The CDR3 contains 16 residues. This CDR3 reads CASSLAITSDSYEQYF. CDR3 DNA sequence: TGCGCCAGCAGCTTGGCCATCACTAGCGACTCCTACGAGCAGTACTTC.

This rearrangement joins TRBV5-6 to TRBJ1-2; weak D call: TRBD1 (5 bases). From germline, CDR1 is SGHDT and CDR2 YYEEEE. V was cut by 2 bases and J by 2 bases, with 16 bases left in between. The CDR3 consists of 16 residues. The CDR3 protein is CASSFTGPVLNYGYTF. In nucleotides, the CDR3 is TGTGCCAGCAGCTTCACGGGGCCCGTGTTGAACTATGGCTACACCTTC.

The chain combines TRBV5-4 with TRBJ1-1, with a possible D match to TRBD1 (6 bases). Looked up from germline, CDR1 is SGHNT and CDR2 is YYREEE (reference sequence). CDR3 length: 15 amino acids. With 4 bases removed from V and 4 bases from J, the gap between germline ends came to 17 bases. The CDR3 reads CASSGLQGGGTEAFF. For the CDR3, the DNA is TGTGCCAGCAGCGGACTACAGGGCGGTGGCACTGAAGCTTTCTTT.

CDR3 coding DNA: TGTGCCAGCAGCTTAGCTCACGGGGGCAATCAGCCCCAGCATTTT. Residues: CASSLAHGGNQPQHF. J is TRBJ1-5 and V is TRBV7-9; D remains unclear. Trimming cost V 0 bases and J 2 bases, with 8 bases left between them. This CDR3 has 15 residues. Per germline, CDR1 SEHNR and CDR2 FQNEAQ (reference sequence).

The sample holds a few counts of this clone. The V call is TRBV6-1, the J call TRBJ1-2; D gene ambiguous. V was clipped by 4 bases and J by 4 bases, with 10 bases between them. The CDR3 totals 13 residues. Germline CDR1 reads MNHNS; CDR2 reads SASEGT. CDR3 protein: CASSVERIYGYTF. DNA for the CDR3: TGTGCCAGCAGTGTAGAACGGATCTATGGCTACACCTTC.

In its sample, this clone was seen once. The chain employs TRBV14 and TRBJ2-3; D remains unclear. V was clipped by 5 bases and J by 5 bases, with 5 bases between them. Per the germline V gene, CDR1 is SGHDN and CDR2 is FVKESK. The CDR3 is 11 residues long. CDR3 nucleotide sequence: TGTGCCAGCAGCTGCGGAGATACGCAGTATTTT. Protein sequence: CASSCGDTQYF.

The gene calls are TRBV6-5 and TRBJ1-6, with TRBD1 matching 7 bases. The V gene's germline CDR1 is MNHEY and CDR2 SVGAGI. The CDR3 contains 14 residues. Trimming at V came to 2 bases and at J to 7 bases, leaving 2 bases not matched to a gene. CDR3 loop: CASSYRGHNSPLHF. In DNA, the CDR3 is TGTGCCAGCAGTTACAGGGGGCACAATTCACCCCTCCACTTT.

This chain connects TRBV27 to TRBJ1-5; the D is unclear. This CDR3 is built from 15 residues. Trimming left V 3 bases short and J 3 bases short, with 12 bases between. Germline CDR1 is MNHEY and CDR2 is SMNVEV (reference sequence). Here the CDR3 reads CASSFLGNSNQPQHF. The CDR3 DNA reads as TGTGCCAGCAGTTTTCTGGGGAACTCCAATCAGCCCCAGCATTTT.

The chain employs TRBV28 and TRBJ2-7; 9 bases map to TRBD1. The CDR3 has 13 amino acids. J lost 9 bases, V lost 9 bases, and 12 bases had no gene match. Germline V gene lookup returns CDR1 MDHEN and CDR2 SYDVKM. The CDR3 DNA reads TGTGCCAGTCTATCTCCCACAGGGGGCCGGCAGTACTTC. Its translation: CASLSPTGGRQYF.